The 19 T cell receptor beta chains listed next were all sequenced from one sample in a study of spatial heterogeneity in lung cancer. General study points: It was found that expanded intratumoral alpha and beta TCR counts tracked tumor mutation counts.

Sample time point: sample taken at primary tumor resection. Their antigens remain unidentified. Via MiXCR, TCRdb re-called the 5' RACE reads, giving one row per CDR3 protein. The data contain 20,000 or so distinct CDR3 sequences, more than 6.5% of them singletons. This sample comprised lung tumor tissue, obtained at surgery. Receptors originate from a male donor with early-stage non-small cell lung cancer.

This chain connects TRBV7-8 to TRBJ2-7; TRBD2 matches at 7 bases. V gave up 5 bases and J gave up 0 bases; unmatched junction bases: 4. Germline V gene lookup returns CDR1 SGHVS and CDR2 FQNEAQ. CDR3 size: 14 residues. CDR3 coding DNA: TGTGCCAGCAGCCCTAGGACTAGCTCCTACGAGCAGTACTTC. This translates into CASSPRTSSYEQYF.

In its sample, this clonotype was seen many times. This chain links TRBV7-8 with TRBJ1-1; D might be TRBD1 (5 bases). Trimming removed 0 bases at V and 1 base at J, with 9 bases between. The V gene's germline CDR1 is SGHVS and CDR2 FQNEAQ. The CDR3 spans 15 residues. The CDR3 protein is CASSLAGAKNTEAFF. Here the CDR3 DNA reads TGTGCCAGCAGCTTAGCCGGGGCGAAGAACACTGAAGCTTTCTTT.

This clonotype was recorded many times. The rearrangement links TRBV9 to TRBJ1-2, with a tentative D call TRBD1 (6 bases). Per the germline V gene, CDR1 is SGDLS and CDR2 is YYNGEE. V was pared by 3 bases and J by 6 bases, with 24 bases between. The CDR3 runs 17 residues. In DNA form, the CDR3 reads TGTGCCAGCAGCGGAGTCGGGGGGGCCCCAGGGATTAATGGCTACACCTTC. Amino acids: CASSGVGGAPGINGYTF.

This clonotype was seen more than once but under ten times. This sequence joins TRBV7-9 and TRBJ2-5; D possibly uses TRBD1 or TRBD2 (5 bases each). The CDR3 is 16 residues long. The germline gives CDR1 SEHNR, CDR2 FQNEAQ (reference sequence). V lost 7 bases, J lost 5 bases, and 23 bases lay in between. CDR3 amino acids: CASTEEGLRGRETQYF. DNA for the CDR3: TGTGCCAGCACCGAAGAGGGGTTACGGGGTCGGGAGACCCAGTACTTC.

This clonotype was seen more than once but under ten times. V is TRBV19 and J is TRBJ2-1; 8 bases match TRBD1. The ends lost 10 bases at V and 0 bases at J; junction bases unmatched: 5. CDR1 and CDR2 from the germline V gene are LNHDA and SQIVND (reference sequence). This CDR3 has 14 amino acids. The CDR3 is CATQGASSYNEQFF. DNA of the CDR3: TGTGCCACCCAGGGGGCGAGCTCCTACAATGAGCAGTTCTTC. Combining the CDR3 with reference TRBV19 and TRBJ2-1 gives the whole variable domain DGGITQSPKYLFRKEGQNVTLSCEQNLNHDAMYWYRQDPGQGLRLIYYSQIVNDFQKGDIAEGYSVSREKKESFPLTVTSAQKNPTAFYLCATQGASSYNEQFFGPGTRLTVL.

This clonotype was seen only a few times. The CDR3 loop is CASSPTKRGGQYF. The CDR3 bases are TGTGCCAGCAGCCCAACCAAAAGGGGAGGCCAGTACTTC. The chain uses TRBV11-2 and TRBJ2-5; weak D call: TRBD2 (6 bases). Trimming left V 5 bases short and J 10 bases short, with 17 bases between. The CDR3 runs to 13 residues. Germline CDR1 and CDR2: SGHAT and FQNNGV. The full variable domain, its missing parts supplied by reference TRBV11-2 and TRBJ2-5, is EAGVAQSPRYKIIEKRQSVAFWCNPISGHATLYWYQQILGQGPKLLIQFQNNGVVDDSQLPKDRFSAERLKGVDSTLKIQPAKLEDSAVYLCASSPTKRGGQYFGPGTRLLVL.

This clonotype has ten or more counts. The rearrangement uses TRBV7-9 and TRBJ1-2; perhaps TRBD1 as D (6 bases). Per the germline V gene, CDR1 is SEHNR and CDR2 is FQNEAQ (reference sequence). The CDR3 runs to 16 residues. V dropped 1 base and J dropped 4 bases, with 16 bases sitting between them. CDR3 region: CASSLEGGGASYGYTF. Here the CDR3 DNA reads TGTGCCAGCAGCTTAGAAGGGGGAGGGGCGTCCTATGGCTACACCTTC.

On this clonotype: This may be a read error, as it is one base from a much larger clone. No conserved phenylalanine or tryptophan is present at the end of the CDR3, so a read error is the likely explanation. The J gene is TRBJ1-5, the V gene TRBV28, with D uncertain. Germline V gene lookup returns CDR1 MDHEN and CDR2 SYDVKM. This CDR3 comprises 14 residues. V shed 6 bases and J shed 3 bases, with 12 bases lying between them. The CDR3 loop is CASSLPGLNQPQHS. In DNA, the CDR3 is TGTGCCAGCAGCTTACCGGGCCTCAATCAGCCCCAGCATTCT.

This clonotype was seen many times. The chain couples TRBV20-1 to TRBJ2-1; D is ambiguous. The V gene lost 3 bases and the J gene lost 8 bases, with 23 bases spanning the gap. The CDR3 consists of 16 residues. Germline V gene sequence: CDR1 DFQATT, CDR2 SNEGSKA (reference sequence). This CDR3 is CSASRYYNSYSDEQFF. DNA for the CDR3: TGCAGTGCTAGTCGATACTACAACAGCTATTCGGATGAGCAGTTCTTC.

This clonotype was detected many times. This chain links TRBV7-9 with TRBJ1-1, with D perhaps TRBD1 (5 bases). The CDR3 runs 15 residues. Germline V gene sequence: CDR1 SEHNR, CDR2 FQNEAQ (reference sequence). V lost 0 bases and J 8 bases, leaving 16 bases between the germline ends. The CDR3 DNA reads TGTGCCAGCAGCTTAGCGGGGGGAGGGCCGAACGAAGCTTTCTTT. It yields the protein CASSLAGGGPNEAFF.

Here the CDR3 DNA reads TGTGCCAGCAGTGAAGCCCAGGGGGCAAGGGAGCAGTTCTTC. Its protein is CASSEAQGAREQFF. The chain is built from TRBV6-1 and TRBJ2-1, with TRBD1 identical over 8 bases. The CDR3 is 14 amino acids. The V gene end was trimmed by 0 bases and the J gene end by 10 bases; junction bases not matched to a gene: 5. Per germline, CDR1 MNHNS and CDR2 SASEGT.

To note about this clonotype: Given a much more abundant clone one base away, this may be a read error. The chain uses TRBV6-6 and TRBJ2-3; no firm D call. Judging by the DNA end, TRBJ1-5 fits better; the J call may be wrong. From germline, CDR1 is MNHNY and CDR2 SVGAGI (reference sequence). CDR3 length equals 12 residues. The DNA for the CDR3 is TGTGCCAGCAGTCTGAACACAGATACGCAGCATTTT. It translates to CASSLNTDTQHF.

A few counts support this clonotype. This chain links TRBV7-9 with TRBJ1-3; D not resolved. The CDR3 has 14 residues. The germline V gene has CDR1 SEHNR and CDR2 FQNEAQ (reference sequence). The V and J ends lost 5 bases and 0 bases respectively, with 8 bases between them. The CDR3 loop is CASSPDLSGNTIYF. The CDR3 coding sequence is TGTGCCAGCAGCCCGGACCTCTCTGGAAACACCATATATTTT.

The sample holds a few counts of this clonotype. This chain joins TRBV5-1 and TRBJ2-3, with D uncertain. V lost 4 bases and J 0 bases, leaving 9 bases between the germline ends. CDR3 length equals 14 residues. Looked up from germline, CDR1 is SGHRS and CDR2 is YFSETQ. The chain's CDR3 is CASSPSVSTDTQYF. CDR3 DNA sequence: TGCGCCAGCAGCCCGAGCGTTAGCACAGATACGCAGTATTTT.

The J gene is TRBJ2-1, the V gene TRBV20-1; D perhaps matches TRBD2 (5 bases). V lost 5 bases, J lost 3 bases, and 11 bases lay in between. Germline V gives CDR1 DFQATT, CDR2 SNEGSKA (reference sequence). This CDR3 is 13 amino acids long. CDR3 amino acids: CSAYDTSYNEQFF. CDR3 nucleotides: TGCAGTGCTTATGACACTAGCTACAATGAGCAGTTCTTC.

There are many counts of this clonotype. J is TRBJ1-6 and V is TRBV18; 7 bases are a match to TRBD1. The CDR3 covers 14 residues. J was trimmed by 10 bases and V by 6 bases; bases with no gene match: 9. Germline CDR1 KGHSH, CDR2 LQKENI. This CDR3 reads CASSPGQGDSPLHF. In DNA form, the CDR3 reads TGTGCCAGCTCTCCCGGGCAGGGGGACTCACCCCTCCACTTT.

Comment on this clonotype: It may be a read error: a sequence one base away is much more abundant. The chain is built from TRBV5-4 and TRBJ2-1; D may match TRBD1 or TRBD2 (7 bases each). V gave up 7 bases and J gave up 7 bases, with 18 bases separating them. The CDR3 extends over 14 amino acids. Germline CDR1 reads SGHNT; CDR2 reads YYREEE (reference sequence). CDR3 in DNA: TGTGCCAGCCGCCCAGGGGGGGGGGGTAATGAGCAGTTCTTC. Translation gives CASRPGGGGNEQFF.

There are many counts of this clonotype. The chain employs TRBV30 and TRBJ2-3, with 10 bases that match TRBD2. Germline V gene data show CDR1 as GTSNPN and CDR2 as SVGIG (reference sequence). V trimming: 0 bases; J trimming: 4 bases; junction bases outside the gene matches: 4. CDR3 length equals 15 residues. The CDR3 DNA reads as TGTGCCTGGAGTGTCGGAGCGGGGGGGGCAGATACGCAGTATTTT. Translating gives CAWSVGAGGADTQYF.

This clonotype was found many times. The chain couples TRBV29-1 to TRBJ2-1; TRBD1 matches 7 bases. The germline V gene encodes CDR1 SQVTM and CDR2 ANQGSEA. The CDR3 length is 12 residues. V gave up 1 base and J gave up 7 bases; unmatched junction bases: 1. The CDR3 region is CSVEATGNEQFF. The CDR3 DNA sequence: TGCAGCGTTGAAGCGACAGGGAATGAGCAGTTCTTC.